The rows below give T cell receptor beta chains drawn from one sample of a study of T cell changes during pregnancy in multiple sclerosis. The protocol was immunoSEQ multiplex PCR, while the TCRdb copy is restricted to in-frame clones and leaves out a portion. The sample holds some 94,000 clones, approximately 90% seen once. The material was peripheral blood, obtained in the first trimester of pregnancy. These receptors came from a female donor in good health, enrolled as a control in a pregnancy study. Both conserved end residues are part of each CDR3. D genes are given only for firm matches. Some rows mark clone size as missing; the rest say once, few, many or name a class of expanded clone.

v_call	j_call	cdr3_length	d_call	clone_size	cdr3_nt	cdr3_aa
TRBV27	TRBJ2-7	13	TRBD1	-	TGTGCCAGCAGTCCGGGACAGTTCTACGAGCAGTACTTC	CASSPGQFYEQYF
TRBV29-1	TRBJ2-7	10	-	-	TGCAGCGTTCAGGACTACGAGCAGTACTTC	CSVQDYEQYF
TRBV4-1	TRBJ2-1	16	-	-	TGCGCCAGCAGCCAACTTGGGGGGGGCTGGTACAATGAGCAGTTCTTC	CASSQLGGGWYNEQFF
TRBV9	TRBJ2-7	14	TRBD1	once	TGTGCCAGCAGCGTAGGACAGGGGGTGTACGAGCAGTACTTC	CASSVGQGVYEQYF
TRBV6-1	TRBJ1-4	16	-	-	TGTGCCAGCAGTGTAACAGGGCTAGGCCCGGAGGAAAAACTGTTTTTT	CASSVTGLGPEEKLFF
TRBV6-5	TRBJ1-2	15	-	-	TGTGCCAGCAGTTACTCTAGAGGCGGGAACTATGGCTACACCTTC	CASSYSRGGNYGYTF
TRBV2	TRBJ2-1	14	TRBD2	-	TGTGCCAGCCGCAGCGGGGGAATATACAATGAGCAGTTCTTC	CASRSGGIYNEQFF
TRBV5-1	TRBJ2-3	13	-	-	TGCGCCAGCAGCTCCCAGGGAACAGATACGCAGTATTTT	CASSSQGTDTQYF
TRBV4-3	TRBJ2-7	16	TRBD1	-	TGCGCCAGCAGCCAAGGAGCCGGGACAGGGATCTACGAGCAGTACTTC	CASSQGAGTGIYEQYF
TRBV5-4	TRBJ1-2	15	TRBD1	-	TGTGCCAGCAGCTTGGAGGGACAGAGAAGCTATGGCTACACCTTC	CASSLEGQRSYGYTF
TRBV11-2	TRBJ2-7	15	-	-	TGTGCCAGCAGCTCCCGGGACACCATCTCCTACGAGCAGTACTTC	CASSSRDTISYEQYF
TRBV6-5	TRBJ2-3	16	-	-	TGTGCCAGCAGTTACGAGGGCGGTCGTAGCACAGATACGCAGTATTTT	CASSYEGGRSTDTQYF
TRBV4-3	TRBJ1-2	14	TRBD1	-	TGCGCCAGCAGCCAAGAAGACAGGGAGAATGGCTACACCTTC	CASSQEDRENGYTF
TRBV7-9	TRBJ2-2	19	-	-	TGTGCCAGCAGCCCAGCTCTGGAGAAAACCGGCGGAATCACCGGGGAGCTGTTTTTT	CASSPALEKTGGITGELFF
TRBV28	TRBJ1-3	14	-	-	TGTGCCAGCAGTTTGTGGACAGTTGGAAACACCATATATTTT	CASSLWTVGNTIYF
TRBV10-3	TRBJ2-7	12	TRBD2	-	TGTGCCCCCCTAGCGGGCGCCTACGAGCAGTACTTC	CAPLAGAYEQYF
TRBV27	TRBJ2-2	15	TRBD1	once	TGTGCCAGCAGTCCCGGGACAGGGGCAACCGGGGAGCTGTTTTTT	CASSPGTGATGELFF
TRBV7-2	TRBJ1-2	13	-	-	TGTGCCAGCAGCTTACGCAGGGGTGGCGGCTACACCTTC	CASSLRRGGGYTF
TRBV4-3	TRBJ1-2	13	-	-	TGCGCCAGCAGCCAAGAAGCAGGGTATGGCTACACCTTC	CASSQEAGYGYTF
TRBV5-1	TRBJ2-5	16	TRBD2	-	TGCGCCAGCAGCTCCGGGGCTAGCGGGGGCTGGGAGACCCAGTACTTC	CASSSGASGGWETQYF
TRBV27	TRBJ1-5	13	-	-	TGTGCCAGCAGTTTGGCAGTCAGTCAGCCCCAGCATTTT	CASSLAVSQPQHF
TRBV5-1	TRBJ1-1	17	TRBD1	-	TGCGCCAGCAGCTCACGGACAGGGGGGCCCATGAACACTGAAGCTTTCTTT	CASSSRTGGPMNTEAFF
TRBV6-1	TRBJ1-2	13	-	-	TGTGCCAGCATCCCCTCGATGGCTGCAGGCTACACCTTC	CASIPSMAAGYTF
TRBV27	TRBJ1-2	13	TRBD1	-	TGTGCCAGCAGTTTAGGGACAGGCTATGGCTACACCTTC	CASSLGTGYGYTF
TRBV11-2	TRBJ2-4	17	TRBD2	-	TGTGCCAGCAGCTTAGATAGTAGAGAGCGGGGGGGAAGCATTCAGTACTTC	CASSLDSRERGGSIQYF
TRBV20-1	TRBJ2-1	11	-	-	TGCAGTGCCGCCCCCGGGAATGAGCAGTTCTTC	CSAAPGNEQFF
TRBV27	TRBJ1-2	15	TRBD1	-	TGTGCCAGCAGGTTCGGGACAGGGTTGGGCTATGGCTACACCTTC	CASRFGTGLGYGYTF
TRBV2	TRBJ1-5	16	TRBD1	-	TGTGCCAGCAGTGGGGGCACAGGGGGGGGCAATCAGCCCCAGCATTTT	CASSGGTGGGNQPQHF
TRBV11-2	TRBJ1-5	17	TRBD1	once	TGTGCCAGCAGCTGGCGACAGGGGCACTGGGTCTATCAGCCCCAGCATTTT	CASSWRQGHWVYQPQHF
TRBV5-1	TRBJ1-1	14	TRBD1	-	TGCGCCAGCAGCACGGACAGGTTTCACACTGAAGCTTTCTTT	CASSTDRFHTEAFF
TRBV5-4	TRBJ1-5	14	-	-	TGTGCCAGCAGCTTGAGGGGAAGCAATCAGCCCCAGCATTTT	CASSLRGSNQPQHF
TRBV9	TRBJ1-1	13	-	-	TGTGCCAGCAGCCCAGACACTGGCCCTGAAGCTTTCTTT	CASSPDTGPEAFF
TRBV28	TRBJ2-3	14	-	-	TGTGCCAGCCAAGGGGAAAGATTCACAGATACGCAGTATTTT	CASQGERFTDTQYF
TRBV1	TRBJ2-2	17	-	-	TGCACCAGCAGCCAAGTAGGCGGGGGGGGGAACACCGGGGAGCTGTTTTTT	CTSSQVGGGGNTGELFF
TRBV29-1	TRBJ1-2	13	-	few	TGCAGCGTTGAAACTGTAGCTAACTATGGCTACACCTTC	CSVETVANYGYTF
TRBV9	TRBJ2-2	15	TRBD2	few	TGTGCCAGCAGCGTGGGAGGGATTGACACCGGGGAGCTGTTTTTT	CASSVGGIDTGELFF
TRBV9	TRBJ2-1	13	-	-	TGTGCCAGCAGCCCCGAGGGCGAGGATGAGCAGTTCTTC	CASSPEGEDEQFF
TRBV5-1	TRBJ1-4	13	-	once	TGCGCCAGCAGCATAGGACAGAATGAAAAACTGTTTTTT	CASSIGQNEKLFF
TRBV6-6	TRBJ1-2	14	TRBD1	-	TGTGCCAGCAGTACCCGGGACAGGGGGCGCGGCTACACCTTC	CASSTRDRGRGYTF
TRBV4-3	TRBJ1-1	17	TRBD1	-	TGCGCCAGCAGCCGGATACTTACAGGGGGCGTGGGTACTGAAGCTTTCTTT	CASSRILTGGVGTEAFF
TRBV2	TRBJ2-7	13	TRBD2	-	TGTGCCAGCAGTATCTCCCAGCGGGAAGAGCAGTACTTC	CASSISQREEQYF
TRBV7-6	TRBJ2-1	13	-	-	TGTGCCAGCAGCGAAACTCCTTACAATGAGCAGTTCTTC	CASSETPYNEQFF
TRBV2	TRBJ2-3	16	-	-	TGTGCCAGCAGAACCTACTATGGACTAAGCACAGATACGCAGTATTTT	CASRTYYGLSTDTQYF
TRBV18	TRBJ1-1	16	TRBD1	-	TGTGCCAGCTCACTTCTCTCGACAGGGGAGAACACTGAAGCTTTCTTT	CASSLLSTGENTEAFF
TRBV7-9	TRBJ2-4	16	-	-	TGTGCCAGCAGCCCCCGCGAGGGTATAGCCAAAAACATTCAGTACTTC	CASSPREGIAKNIQYF
TRBV19	TRBJ2-5	12	-	-	TGTGCCACCTCGCCCGCGGGGGAGACCCAGTACTTC	CATSPAGETQYF
TRBV6-5	TRBJ2-5	16	TRBD1	-	TGTGCCAGCAGTTATACATGGACAGGGGCCAAAGAGACCCAGTACTTC	CASSYTWTGAKETQYF
TRBV5-4	TRBJ1-2	15	TRBD1	-	TGTGCCAGCAGCTTCCCCGGCAGGGGGAGCTATGGCTACACCTTC	CASSFPGRGSYGYTF
TRBV28	TRBJ1-3	16	TRBD1	-	TGTGCCAGCACCGAAAGCGTTCAGGGGGCAGGAAACACCATATATTTT	CASTESVQGAGNTIYF
TRBV29-1	TRBJ2-3	12	-	-	TGCAGCGGTGAGACTAGACCCGATACGCAGTATTTT	CSGETRPDTQYF